This passage covers 22 T cell receptor beta chains from one sample sequenced in a study of PD-L1 blockade in urothelial cancer (dated by TCRdb to about 2017). The library was obtained by the immunoSEQ multiplex PCR assay. The clones in this table, taken by TCRdb from immuneACCESS, are in-frame only. Not every clone is retained; where verified, under half of the shortfall comes from an unresolved V gene, and the cause of the rest is unknown. The sample includes around 120,000 clones, with 70% to 90% observed a single time. The ten top clones hold 2% to 2.5% of the sample. The sequencing used PBMCs, collected around atezolizumab (anti-PD-L1) treatment. These receptors all stem from a man aged 50 to 60 with urothelial cancer.

V is TRBV9 and J is TRBJ2-7; 8 positions match TRBD1. CDR1 SGDLS and CDR2 YYNGEE come from the germline V gene. The CDR3 has 14 residues. V was clipped by 0 bases and J by 4 bases; unmatched bases: 3. The chain's CDR3 is CASSVEDRAYEQYF. CDR3 sequence (DNA): TGTGCCAGCAGCGTAGAGGACAGGGCTTACGAGCAGTACTTC.

The chain recombines TRBV7-9 with TRBJ2-5; TRBD2 aligns across 11 bases. The CDR3 length is 16 residues. V lost 1 base, J lost 5 bases, and 6 bases stayed unmatched. Germline values: CDR1 SEHNR, CDR2 FQNEAQ (reference sequence). Here the CDR3 DNA reads TGTGCCAGCAGCTTAGTACTAGCGGGAGCCGGTGAGACCCAGTACTTC. Translated, it gives CASSLVLAGAGETQYF.

This chain links TRBV28 with TRBJ1-3, with TRBD1 identical over 8 bases. Germline loops: CDR1 MDHEN, CDR2 SYDVKM. The V segment lost 4 bases and the J segment 4 bases; nucleotides outside the gene matches: 6. This CDR3 spans 15 amino acids. Written as DNA, the CDR3 is TGTGCCAGCAGTTCCCGACAGGGGAGGGGAAACACCATATATTTT. This translates into CASSSRQGRGNTIYF.

The chain uses TRBV5-1 and TRBJ1-6; no definite D call. This CDR3 is 14 amino acids long. The germline CDR1 and CDR2 sequences are SGHRS and YFSETQ. V was pared by 3 bases and J by 3 bases, with 7 bases between. Here the CDR3 DNA reads TGCGCCAGCAGCTCCCGGGACTATAATTCACCCCTCCACTTT. Its protein product is CASSSRDYNSPLHF.

This rearrangement joins TRBV30 to TRBJ1-2, with D hard to call. The CDR3 is made up of 12 amino acids. Trimming stripped 0 bases from V and 8 bases from J, with 10 bases between. CDR1 GTSNPN and CDR2 SVGIG come from the germline V gene (reference sequence). Written as DNA, the CDR3 is TGTGCCTGGAGTGTAAGCACTCACGGCTACACCTTC. Translated, it gives CAWSVSTHGYTF.

This chain connects TRBV27 to TRBJ1-6; 8 nucleotides agree with TRBD1. Germline trimming cut 5 bases from V and 4 bases from J; bases unmatched to any gene: 4. Germline values: CDR1 MNHEY, CDR2 SMNVEV (reference sequence). CDR3 length: 15 residues. This CDR3 reads CASSLTGGYNSPLHF. DNA for the CDR3: TGTGCCAGCAGTCTAACAGGGGGTTATAATTCACCCCTCCACTTT.

The chain employs TRBV20-1 and TRBJ2-7; perhaps TRBD2 as D (5 bases). The germline V gene has CDR1 DFQATT and CDR2 SNEGSKA (reference sequence). V gave up 6 bases and J gave up 9 bases, with 15 bases separating them. This CDR3 is 11 amino acids long. The CDR3 DNA follows: TGCAGTGCGAGGGCCCTGAAGGGGCAGTACTTC. It encodes CSARALKGQYF.

The chain carries TRBV30 and TRBJ2-4; D gene ambiguous. This CDR3 comprises 14 residues. CDR1 GTSNPN and CDR2 SVGIG come from the germline V gene (reference sequence). V was pared by 5 bases and J by 0 bases, with 11 bases between. CDR3 DNA: TGTGCCTGGGCCCACGGTATAGCCAAAAACATTCAGTACTTC. Its protein is CAWAHGIAKNIQYF.

The chain has TRBV6-5 and TRBJ2-1, with a tentative D call TRBD1 (5 bases). The germline CDR1 and CDR2 sequences are MNHEY and SVGAGI. V lost 7 bases and J lost 13, with 20 bases in between. This CDR3 region has 13 residues. CDR3 in amino acids: CASKQASQEEQFF. The CDR3 DNA reads TGTGCCAGCAAACAGGCCTCCCAAGAGGAACAGTTCTTC.

This clone was seen a few times. This rearrangement joins TRBV19 to TRBJ1-5; 8 bases agree with TRBD1. CDR1 is LNHDA and CDR2 is SQIVND in the germline V gene (reference sequence). The CDR3 length is 15 residues. With V trimmed by 7 bases and J by 6 bases, 11 bases remained unmatched. This CDR3 reads CASKSSRQGSQPQHF. CDR3 coding DNA: TGTGCCAGTAAATCGAGTAGACAGGGGAGTCAGCCCCAGCATTTT.

The chain employs TRBV5-4 and TRBJ2-3; D gene uncertain. V was shortened by 0 bases and J by 0 bases, with 8 bases between the two germline ends. CDR3 length: 15 amino acids. Germline V lookup: CDR1 SGHNT, CDR2 YYREEE (reference sequence). CDR3 sequence (DNA): TGTGCCAGCAGCTTGGCCGCGGTGAGCACAGATACGCAGTATTTT. It codes for CASSLAAVSTDTQYF.

The chain carries TRBV6-5 and TRBJ1-5; 7 nucleotides line up with TRBD1. The CDR3 is 14 residues long. J gave up 5 bases and V 5 bases, and 6 bases lay outside the gene matches. The germline V gene encodes CDR1 MNHEY and CDR2 SVGAGI. The DNA of the CDR3 is TGTGCCAGCAGTCAGACAGGGTATTATCAGCCCCAGCATTTT. Protein sequence: CASSQTGYYQPQHF.

The chain links TRBV30 to TRBJ1-1; tentative D call: TRBD1 (5 bases). The germline gives CDR1 GTSNPN, CDR2 SVGIG (reference sequence). V was cut by 5 bases and J by 1 base, with 11 bases left in between. CDR3 length equals 13 residues. The CDR3 here is CAWGATENTEAFF. CDR3 sequence (DNA): TGTGCCTGGGGGGCTACAGAGAACACTGAAGCTTTCTTT.

V and J are TRBV9 and TRBJ1-4; TRBD1 is a possible D gene (6 bases). The CDR3 runs to 14 residues. V shed 4 bases and J shed 6 bases, with 13 bases lying between them. Germline loops: CDR1 SGDLS, CDR2 YYNGEE. DNA of the CDR3: TGTGCCAGCAGCCGAGGGGGTGGCGATGAAAAACTGTTTTTT. Its translation: CASSRGGGDEKLFF.

The chain combines TRBV30 with TRBJ1-5; 11 bases line up with TRBD1. The V segment lost 5 bases and the J segment 6 bases; nucleotides outside the gene matches: 3. This CDR3 comprises 13 residues. Germline CDR1 is GTSNPN and CDR2 is SVGIG (reference sequence). The CDR3 region is CAWGTGGIQPQHF. CDR3 sequence (DNA): TGTGCCTGGGGGACAGGGGGAATTCAGCCCCAGCATTTT.

This sequence joins TRBV2 and TRBJ2-2, with 7 bases identical to TRBD1. CDR3 length: 15 amino acids. Germline trimming cut 5 bases from V and 6 bases from J; bases unmatched to any gene: 9. CDR1 SNHLY and CDR2 FYNNEI come from the germline V gene. CDR3 bases: TGTGCCAGCAGTTCTACAGGGGTAGCCCCCGGGGAGCTGTTTTTT. Translated: CASSSTGVAPGELFF.

The rearrangement joins TRBV18 to TRBJ2-7, with 11 positions matching TRBD1. The J call may be incorrect, as the DNA end agrees better with TRBJ2-5. The germline V gene encodes CDR1 KGHSH and CDR2 LQKENI. The length of the CDR3 is 15 residues. The CDR3 DNA reads as TGTGCCAGCTCAAGTGGACAGGGGGCCCAAGAGACCCAGTACTTC. This sequence encodes CASSSGQGAQETQYF.

This clone was recorded only once. The rearrangement joins TRBV7-9 to TRBJ2-5; TRBD2 matches 11 bases. Trimming removed 5 bases from V and 3 bases from J; junction bases left unmatched: 8. CDR3 length: 16 residues. The germline V gene has CDR1 SEHNR and CDR2 FQNEAQ (reference sequence). As DNA, the CDR3 is TGTGCCAGCAGCCCGAGTAGCGGGAGGGATAAAGAGACCCAGTACTTC. Its protein is CASSPSSGRDKETQYF.

V and J are TRBV18 and TRBJ1-3, with 7 bases fitting TRBD1. The CDR3 consists of 14 residues. Trimming cost V 4 bases and J 0 bases; bases outside gene matches: 0. Per germline, CDR1 KGHSH and CDR2 LQKENI. In DNA form, the CDR3 reads TGTGCCAGCTCACGACAGGGCTCTGGAAACACCATATATTTT. This codes for CASSRQGSGNTIYF.

This clone was counted between two and nine times. The V call is TRBV7-2, the J call TRBJ1-5; D not resolved. With 3 bases removed from V and 2 bases from J, the gap between germline ends came to 11 bases. This CDR3 comprises 15 residues. In germline, CDR1 is SGHTA, CDR2 FQGNSA. The CDR3 DNA sequence: TGTGCCAGCAGCTTCGAGGGCCTGGGCAATCAGCCCCAGCATTTT. Protein product: CASSFEGLGNQPQHF.

This sequence joins TRBV5-1 and TRBJ1-1; perhaps TRBD1 as D (6 bases). The V end lost 0 bases, the J end lost 5 bases, and 14 bases lay between the germline ends. The CDR3 totals 15 residues. The germline V gene encodes CDR1 SGHRS and CDR2 YFSETQ. CDR3 sequence: CASSLAAGVGTEAFF. For the CDR3, the DNA is TGCGCCAGCAGCTTGGCCGCAGGGGTGGGTACTGAAGCTTTCTTT.

The chain carries TRBV7-9 and TRBJ1-1; 7 nucleotides align to TRBD1. The V gene's germline CDR1 is SEHNR and CDR2 FQNEAQ (reference sequence). The CDR3 covers 15 residues. J was trimmed by 1 base and V by 6 bases; bases with no gene match: 8. CDR3 DNA: TGTGCCAGCAGGGGGACAGTGATCACGAACACTGAAGCTTTCTTT. This sequence encodes CASRGTVITNTEAFF.